This TCR beta chain comes out of a study of blood T cell dynamics during melanoma immunotherapy. The ends lost 6 bases at V and 7 bases at J; junction bases unmatched: 6. This CDR3 has 12 amino acids. Germline CDR1 and CDR2: MNHNY and SVGAGI (reference sequence). Study-level points and caveats: It remained unknown if the driving T cell clones were melanoma-specific.

This clone was observed a few times. Its antigen is not known. Measured with immunoSEQ multiplex PCR; TCRdb has only the in-frame clones, and not every one. The table lists approximately 22,000 clones, approximately 88% of them singletons. The time point here: pre-treatment baseline. This chain joins TRBV6-6 and TRBJ2-7, with 7 bases fitting TRBD1. The input for sequencing was blood, taken from a patient treated with checkpoint blockade. The TCR originated in a human donor with melanoma. The CDR3 sequence is CASSDRDGEQYF. CDR3 nucleotide sequence: TGTGCCAGCAGCGACAGGGACGGAGAGCAGTACTTC.